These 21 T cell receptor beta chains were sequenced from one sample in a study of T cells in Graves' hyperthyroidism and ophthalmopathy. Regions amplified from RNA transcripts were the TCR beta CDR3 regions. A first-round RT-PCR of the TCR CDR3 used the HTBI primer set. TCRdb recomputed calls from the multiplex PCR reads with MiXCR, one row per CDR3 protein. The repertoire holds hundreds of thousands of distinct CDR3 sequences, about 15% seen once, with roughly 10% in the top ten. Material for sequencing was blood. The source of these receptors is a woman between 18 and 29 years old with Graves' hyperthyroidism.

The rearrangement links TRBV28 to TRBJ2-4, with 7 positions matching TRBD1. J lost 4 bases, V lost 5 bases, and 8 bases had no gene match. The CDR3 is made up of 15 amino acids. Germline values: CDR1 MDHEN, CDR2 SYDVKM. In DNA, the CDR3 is TGTGCCAGCAGTCCGAACGGACAGGTAAAAAACATTCAGTACTTC. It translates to CASSPNGQVKNIQYF. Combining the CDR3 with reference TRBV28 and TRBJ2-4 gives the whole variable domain DVKVTQSSRYLVKRTGEKVFLECVQDMDHENMFWYRQDPGLGLRLIYFSYDVKMKEKGDIPEGYSVSREKKERFSLILESASTNQTSMYLCASSPNGQVKNIQYFGAGTRLSVL.

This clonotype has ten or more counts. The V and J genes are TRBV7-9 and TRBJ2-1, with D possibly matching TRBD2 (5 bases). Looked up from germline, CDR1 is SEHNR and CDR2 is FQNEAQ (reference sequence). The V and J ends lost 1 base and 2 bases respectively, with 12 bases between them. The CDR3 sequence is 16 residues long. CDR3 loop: CASSLESSGTYNEQFF. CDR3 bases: TGTGCCAGCAGCTTAGAATCCAGCGGAACCTACAATGAGCAGTTCTTC.

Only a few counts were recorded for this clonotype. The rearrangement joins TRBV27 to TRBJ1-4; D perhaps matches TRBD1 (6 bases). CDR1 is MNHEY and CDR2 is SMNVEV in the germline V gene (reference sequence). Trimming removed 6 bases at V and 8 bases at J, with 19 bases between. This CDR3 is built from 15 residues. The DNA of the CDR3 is TGTGCCAGCAGAGGGGGTGCCAGCCGGTGGGAAAAACTGTTTTTT. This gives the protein CASRGGASRWEKLFF.

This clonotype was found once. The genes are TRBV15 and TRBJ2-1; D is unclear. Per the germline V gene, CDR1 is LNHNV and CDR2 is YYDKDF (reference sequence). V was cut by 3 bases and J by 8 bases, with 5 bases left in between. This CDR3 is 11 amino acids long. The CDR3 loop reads CATSSSYEQFF. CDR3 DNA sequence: TGTGCCACCAGCAGCTCATATGAGCAGTTCTTC.

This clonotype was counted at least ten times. The CDR3 DNA is TGTGCCAGCAGCCAATATACCACAGATACGCAGTATTTT. This translates into CASSQYTTDTQYF. The chain is built from TRBV14 and TRBJ2-3; no firm D call. Germline V gene data show CDR1 as SGHDN and CDR2 as FVKESK. The ends were cut back, 2 bases at V and 2 bases at J, with 5 bases in the middle. The CDR3 length is 13 residues.

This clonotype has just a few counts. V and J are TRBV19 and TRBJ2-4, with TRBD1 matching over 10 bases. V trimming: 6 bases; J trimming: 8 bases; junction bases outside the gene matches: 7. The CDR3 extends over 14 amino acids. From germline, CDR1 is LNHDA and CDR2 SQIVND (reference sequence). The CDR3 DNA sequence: TGTGCCAGTAGGCCGGGACAGGGGTTAGACATTCAGTACTTC. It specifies CASRPGQGLDIQYF.

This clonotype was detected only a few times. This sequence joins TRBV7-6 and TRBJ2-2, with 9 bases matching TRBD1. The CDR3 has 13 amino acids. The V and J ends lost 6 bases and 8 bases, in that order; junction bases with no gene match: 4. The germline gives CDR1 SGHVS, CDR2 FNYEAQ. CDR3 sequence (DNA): TGTGCCAGCAGTCAGACAGGGGGAGGGGAGCTGTTTTTT. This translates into CASSQTGGGELFF.

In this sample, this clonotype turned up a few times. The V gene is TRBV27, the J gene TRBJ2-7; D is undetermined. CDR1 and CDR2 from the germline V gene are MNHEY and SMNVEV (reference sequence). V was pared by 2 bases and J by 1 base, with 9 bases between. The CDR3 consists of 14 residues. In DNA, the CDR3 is TGTGCCAGCAGTTTAAAAGATGCATCCTACGAGCAGTACTTC. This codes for CASSLKDASYEQYF.

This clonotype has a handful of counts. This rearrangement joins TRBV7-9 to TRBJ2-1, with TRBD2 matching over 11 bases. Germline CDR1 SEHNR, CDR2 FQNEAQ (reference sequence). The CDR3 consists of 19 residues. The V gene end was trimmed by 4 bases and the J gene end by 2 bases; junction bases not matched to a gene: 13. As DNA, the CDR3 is TGTGCCAGCAGCTACCGTCCCGGGACTAGCGGTCCCGCCTACAATGAGCAGTTCTTC. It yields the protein CASSYRPGTSGPAYNEQFF. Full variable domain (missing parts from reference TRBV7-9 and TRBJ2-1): DTGVSQNPRHKITKRGQNVTFRCDPISEHNRLYWYRQTLGQGPEFLTYFQNEAQLEKSRLLSDRFSAERPKGSFSTLEIQRTEQGDSAMYLCASSYRPGTSGPAYNEQFFGPGTRLTVL.

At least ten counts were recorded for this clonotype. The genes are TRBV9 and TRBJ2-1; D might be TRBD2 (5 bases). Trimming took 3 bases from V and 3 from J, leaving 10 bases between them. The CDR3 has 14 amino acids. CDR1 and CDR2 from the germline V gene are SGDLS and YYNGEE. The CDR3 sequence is CASSEASYYNEQFF. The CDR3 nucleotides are TGTGCCAGCAGCGAAGCTAGCTACTACAATGAGCAGTTCTTC.

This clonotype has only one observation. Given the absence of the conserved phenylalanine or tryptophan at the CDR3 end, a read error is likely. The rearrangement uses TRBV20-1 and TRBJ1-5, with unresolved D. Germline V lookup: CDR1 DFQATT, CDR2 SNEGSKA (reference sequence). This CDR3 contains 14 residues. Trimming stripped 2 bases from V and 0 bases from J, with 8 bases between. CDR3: CSARKGNSNQPQHS. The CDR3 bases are TGCAGTGCTAGAAAAGGGAATAGCAATCAGCCCCAGCATTCT.

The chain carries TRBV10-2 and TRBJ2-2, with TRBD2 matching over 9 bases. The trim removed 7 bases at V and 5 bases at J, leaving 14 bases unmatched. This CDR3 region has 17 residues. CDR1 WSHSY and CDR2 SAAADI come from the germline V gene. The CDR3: CASTMKGGLAGTGELFF. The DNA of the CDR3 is TGCGCCAGCACCATGAAGGGAGGGCTAGCGGGGACCGGGGAGCTGTTTTTT.

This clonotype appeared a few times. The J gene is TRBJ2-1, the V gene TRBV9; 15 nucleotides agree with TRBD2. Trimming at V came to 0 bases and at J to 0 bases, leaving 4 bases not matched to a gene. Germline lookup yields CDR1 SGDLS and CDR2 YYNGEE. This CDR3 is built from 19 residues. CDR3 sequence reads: CASSVEGLAGGGSYNEQFF. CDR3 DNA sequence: TGTGCCAGCAGCGTAGAGGGACTAGCGGGAGGAGGCTCCTACAATGAGCAGTTCTTC.

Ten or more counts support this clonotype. CDR3 amino acids: CASSQKTPLGTSEQYF. The CDR3 bases are TGTGCCAGCAGCCAAAAAACCCCGTTGGGAACTAGCGAGCAGTACTTC. The chain couples TRBV3-1 to TRBJ2-7; D may be TRBD2 (5 bases). Germline values: CDR1 LGHDT, CDR2 YNNKEL (reference sequence). The ends were cut back, 2 bases at V and 6 bases at J, with 20 bases in the middle. There are 16 residues in the CDR3.

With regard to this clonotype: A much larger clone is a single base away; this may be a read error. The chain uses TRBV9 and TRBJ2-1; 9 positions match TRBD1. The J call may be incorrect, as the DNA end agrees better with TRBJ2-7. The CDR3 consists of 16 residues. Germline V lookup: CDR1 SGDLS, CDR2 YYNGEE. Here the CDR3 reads CASSLQAGTGLNEQYF. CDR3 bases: TGTGCCAGCAGTCTTCAAGCCGGGACAGGGTTAAATGAGCAGTACTTC.

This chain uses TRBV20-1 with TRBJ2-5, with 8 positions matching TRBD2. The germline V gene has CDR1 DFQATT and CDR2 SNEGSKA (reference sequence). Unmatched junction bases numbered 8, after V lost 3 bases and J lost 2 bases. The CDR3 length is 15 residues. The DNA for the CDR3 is TGCAGTGCTAGCTCGACTAGCGACTTGCAAGAGACCCAGTACTTC. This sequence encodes CSASSTSDLQETQYF.

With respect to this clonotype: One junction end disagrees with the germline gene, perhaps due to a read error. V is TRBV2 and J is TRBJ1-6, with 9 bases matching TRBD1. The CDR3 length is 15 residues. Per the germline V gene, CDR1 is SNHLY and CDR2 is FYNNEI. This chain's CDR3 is CASSPGQGSRSPRHF. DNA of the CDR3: TGTGCCAGCAGTCCGGGACAGGGCAGTCGTTCACCCCGCCACTTT.

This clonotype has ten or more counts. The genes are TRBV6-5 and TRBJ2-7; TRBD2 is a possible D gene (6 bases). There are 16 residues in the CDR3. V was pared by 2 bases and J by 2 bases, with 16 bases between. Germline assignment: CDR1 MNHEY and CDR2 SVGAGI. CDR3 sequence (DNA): TGTGCCAGCAGTTACGCTAGCGTTCTGGGTCCCTACGAGCAGTACTTC. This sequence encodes CASSYASVLGPYEQYF.

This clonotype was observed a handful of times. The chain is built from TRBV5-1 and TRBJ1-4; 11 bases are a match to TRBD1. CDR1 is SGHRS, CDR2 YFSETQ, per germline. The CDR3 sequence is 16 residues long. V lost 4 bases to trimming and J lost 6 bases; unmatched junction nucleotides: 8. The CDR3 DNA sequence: TGCGCCAGCAGCCCCTGGACAGGGGGCCTGGATGAAAAACTGTTTTTT. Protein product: CASSPWTGGLDEKLFF.

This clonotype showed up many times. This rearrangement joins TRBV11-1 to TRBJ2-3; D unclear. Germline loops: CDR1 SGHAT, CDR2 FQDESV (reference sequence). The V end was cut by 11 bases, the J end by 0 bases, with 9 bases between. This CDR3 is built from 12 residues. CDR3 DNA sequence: TGTGCCGCGAAGAGGAGCACAGATACGCAGTATTTT. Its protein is CAAKRSTDTQYF. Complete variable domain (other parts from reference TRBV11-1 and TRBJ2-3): EAEVAQSPRYKITEKSQAVAFWCDPISGHATLYWYRQILGQGPELLVQFQDESVVDDSQLPKDRFSAERLKGVDSTLKIQPAELGDSAMYLCAAKRSTDTQYFGPGTRLTVL.

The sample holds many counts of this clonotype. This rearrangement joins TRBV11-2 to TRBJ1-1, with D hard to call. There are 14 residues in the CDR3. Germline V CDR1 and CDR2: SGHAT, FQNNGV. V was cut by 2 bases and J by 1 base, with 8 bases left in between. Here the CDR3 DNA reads TGTGCCAGCAGCTTATTAAGGGCGAACACTGAAGCTTTCTTT. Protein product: CASSLLRANTEAFF. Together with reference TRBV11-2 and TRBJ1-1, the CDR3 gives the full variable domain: EAGVAQSPRYKIIEKRQSVAFWCNPISGHATLYWYQQILGQGPKLLIQFQNNGVVDDSQLPKDRFSAERLKGVDSTLKIQPAKLEDSAVYLCASSLLRANTEAFFGQGTRLTVV.